This TCR beta chain was captured in a study of identical twins. The sample holds many counts of this clonotype. The antigen is not known. Study outcomes and limitations: A cross-sectional statistical analysis, not follow-up of the same donors, supported the conclusions. Among out-of-frame alpha sequences shared by twins, low generation probability occurred in excess.

CDR1 is DFQATT and CDR2 is SNEGSKA in the germline V gene (reference sequence). V trimming: 0 bases; J trimming: 10 bases; junction bases outside the gene matches: 10. The CDR3 contains 16 residues. Template switching created a universal primer site, and the cDNA included unique molecular identifiers. MiXCR was run by TCRdb on the 5' RACE reads, yielding one entry per CDR3 protein. The sample lists fewer than 550,000 distinct CDR3 sequences; 14% were seen once. The sample also formed part of further work on yellow fever vaccine responses in identical twins.

V and J are TRBV20-1 and TRBJ2-1, with 12 bases identical to TRBD2. The receptor comes from a young woman in good health. The material sequenced was CD4+ T cells sorted from blood. The CDR3 bases are TGCAGTGCTAGAGATATAATAGCTAGCGGGAGGGGGGAGCAGTTCTTC. It encodes CSARDIIASGRGEQFF.